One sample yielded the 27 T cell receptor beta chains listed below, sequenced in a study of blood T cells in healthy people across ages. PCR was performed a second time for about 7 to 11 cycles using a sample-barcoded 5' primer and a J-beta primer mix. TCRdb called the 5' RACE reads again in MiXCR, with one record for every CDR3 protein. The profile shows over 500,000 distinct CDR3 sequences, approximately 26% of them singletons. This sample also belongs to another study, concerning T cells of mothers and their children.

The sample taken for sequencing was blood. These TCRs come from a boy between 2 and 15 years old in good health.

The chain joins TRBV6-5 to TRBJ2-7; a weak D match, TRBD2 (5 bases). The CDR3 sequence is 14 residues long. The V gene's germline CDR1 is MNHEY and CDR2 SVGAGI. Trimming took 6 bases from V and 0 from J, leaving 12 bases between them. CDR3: CASSPEESSYEQYF. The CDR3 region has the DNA TGTGCCAGCAGCCCGGAGGAAAGCTCCTACGAGCAGTACTTC.

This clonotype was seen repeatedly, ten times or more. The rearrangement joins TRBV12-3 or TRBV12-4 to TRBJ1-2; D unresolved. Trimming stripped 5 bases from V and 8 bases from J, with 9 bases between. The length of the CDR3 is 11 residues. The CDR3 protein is CASSLEGGYTF. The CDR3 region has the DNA TGTGCCAGCAGTCTCGAGGGAGGCTACACCTTC.

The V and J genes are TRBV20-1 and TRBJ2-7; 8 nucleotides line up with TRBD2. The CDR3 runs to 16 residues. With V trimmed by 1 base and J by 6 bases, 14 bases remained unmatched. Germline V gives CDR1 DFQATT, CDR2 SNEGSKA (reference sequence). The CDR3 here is CSARARLGGVLLEQYF. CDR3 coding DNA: TGCAGTGCTAGAGCTCGCCTCGGGGGGGTACTTCTCGAGCAGTACTTC.

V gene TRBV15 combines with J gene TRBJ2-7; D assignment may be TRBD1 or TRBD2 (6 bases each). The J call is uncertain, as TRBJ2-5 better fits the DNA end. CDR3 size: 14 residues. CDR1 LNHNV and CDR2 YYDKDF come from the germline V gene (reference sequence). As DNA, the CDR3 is TGTGCCACCAGCGGGGGCGGGGATATGGAGACCCAGTACTTC. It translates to CATSGGGDMETQYF.

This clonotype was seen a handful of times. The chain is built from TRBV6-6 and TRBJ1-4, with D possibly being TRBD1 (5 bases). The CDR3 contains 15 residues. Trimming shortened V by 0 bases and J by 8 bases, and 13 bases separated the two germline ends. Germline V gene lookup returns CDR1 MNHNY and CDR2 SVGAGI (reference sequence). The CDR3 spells CASSYSGGVKEKLFF. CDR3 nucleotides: TGTGCCAGCAGTTACTCGGGGGGAGTTAAGGAAAAACTGTTTTTT.

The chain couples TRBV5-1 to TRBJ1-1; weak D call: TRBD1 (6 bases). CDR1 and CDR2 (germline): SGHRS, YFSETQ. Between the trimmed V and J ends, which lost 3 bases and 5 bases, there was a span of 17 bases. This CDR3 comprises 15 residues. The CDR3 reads CASSSTWAGETEAFF. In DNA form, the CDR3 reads TGCGCCAGCAGCTCGACCTGGGCAGGGGAGACTGAAGCTTTCTTT.

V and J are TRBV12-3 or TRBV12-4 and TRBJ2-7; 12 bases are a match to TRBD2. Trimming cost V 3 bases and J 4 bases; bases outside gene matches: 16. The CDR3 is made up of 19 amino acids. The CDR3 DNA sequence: TGTGCCAGCAGTTTCGGTCCTAGCGGGGGGGCAAAAAGGGTGTACGAGCAGTACTTC. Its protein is CASSFGPSGGAKRVYEQYF.

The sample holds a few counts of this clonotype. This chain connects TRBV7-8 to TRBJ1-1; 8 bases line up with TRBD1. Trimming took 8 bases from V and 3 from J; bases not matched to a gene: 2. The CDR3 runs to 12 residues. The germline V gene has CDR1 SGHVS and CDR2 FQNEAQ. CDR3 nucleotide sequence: TGTGCCAGCCGACAGGGGCACACTGAAGCTTTCTTT. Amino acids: CASRQGHTEAFF.

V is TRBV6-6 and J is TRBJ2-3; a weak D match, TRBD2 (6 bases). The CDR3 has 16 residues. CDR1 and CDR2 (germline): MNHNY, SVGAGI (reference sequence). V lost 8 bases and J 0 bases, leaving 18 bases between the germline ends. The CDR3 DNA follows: TGTGCCAGCCTAAGGAGGGCTCTAACAAGCACAGATACGCAGTATTTT. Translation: CASLRRALTSTDTQYF.

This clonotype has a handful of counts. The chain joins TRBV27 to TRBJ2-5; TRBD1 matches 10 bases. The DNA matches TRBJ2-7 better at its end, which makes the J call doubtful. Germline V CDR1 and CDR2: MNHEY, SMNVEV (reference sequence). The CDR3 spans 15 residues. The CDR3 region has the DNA TGTGCCAGCATACCCACGACAGGGGGCCCCTACGAGCAGTACTTC. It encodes CASIPTTGGPYEQYF.

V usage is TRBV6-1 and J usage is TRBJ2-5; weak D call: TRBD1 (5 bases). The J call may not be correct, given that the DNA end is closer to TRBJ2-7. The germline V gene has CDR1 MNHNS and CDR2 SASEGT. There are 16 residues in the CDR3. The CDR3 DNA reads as TGTGCCAGCAGTCAAGGACACATGGACCCTCGCTACGAGCAGTACTTC. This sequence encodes CASSQGHMDPRYEQYF.

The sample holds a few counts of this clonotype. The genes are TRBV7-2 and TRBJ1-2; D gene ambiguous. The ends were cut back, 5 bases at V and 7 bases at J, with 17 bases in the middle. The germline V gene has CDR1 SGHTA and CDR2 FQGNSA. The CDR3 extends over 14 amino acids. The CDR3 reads CASSPDGGVGGYTF. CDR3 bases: TGTGCCAGCAGCCCCGATGGCGGGGTCGGTGGCTACACCTTC.

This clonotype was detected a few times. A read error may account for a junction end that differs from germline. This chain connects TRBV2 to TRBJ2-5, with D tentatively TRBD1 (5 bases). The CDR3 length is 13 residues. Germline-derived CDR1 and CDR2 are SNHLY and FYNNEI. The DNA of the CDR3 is TGTGCCAGCAGAGAAGGGGTAGGGGATAGGACCTCCTTC. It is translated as CASREGVGDRTSF.

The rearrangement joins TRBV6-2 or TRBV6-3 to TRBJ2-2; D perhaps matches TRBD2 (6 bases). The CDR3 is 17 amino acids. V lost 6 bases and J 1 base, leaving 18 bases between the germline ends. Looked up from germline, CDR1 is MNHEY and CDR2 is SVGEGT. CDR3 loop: CASSKMTGLLNTGELFF. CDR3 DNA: TGTGCCAGCAGCAAAATGACGGGACTCCTGAACACCGGGGAGCTGTTTTTT.

DNA of the CDR3: TGTGCCAGCAGTCCAGGGTTTAGCACAGATACGCAGTATTTT. Protein: CASSPGFSTDTQYF. This chain joins TRBV6-5 and TRBJ2-3, with D possibly being TRBD1 (5 bases). Trimming cost V 5 bases and J 0 bases, with 9 bases left between them. The CDR3 consists of 14 residues. Germline-derived CDR1 and CDR2 are MNHEY and SVGAGI.

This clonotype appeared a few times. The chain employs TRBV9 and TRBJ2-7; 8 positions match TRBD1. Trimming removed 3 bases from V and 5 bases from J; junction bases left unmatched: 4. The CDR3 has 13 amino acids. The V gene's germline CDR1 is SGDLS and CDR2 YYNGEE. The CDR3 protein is CASSEDRADEQYF. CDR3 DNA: TGTGCCAGCAGCGAGGACAGGGCCGACGAGCAGTACTTC.

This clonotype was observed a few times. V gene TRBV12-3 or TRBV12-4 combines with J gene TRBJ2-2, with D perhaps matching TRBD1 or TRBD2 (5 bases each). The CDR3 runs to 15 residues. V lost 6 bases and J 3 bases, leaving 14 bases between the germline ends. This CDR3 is CASSGTDTYTGELFF. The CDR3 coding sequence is TGTGCCAGCAGCGGGACGGATACTTACACCGGGGAGCTGTTTTTT.

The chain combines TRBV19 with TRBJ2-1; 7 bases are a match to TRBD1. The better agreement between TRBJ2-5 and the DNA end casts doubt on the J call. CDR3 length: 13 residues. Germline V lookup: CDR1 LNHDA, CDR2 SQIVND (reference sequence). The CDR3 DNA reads TGTGCCAGTAGTACCCACAGGGGTGAGACCCAGTACTTC. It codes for CASSTHRGETQYF.

This chain's CDR3 is CASSDSGGRNPYEQYF. The DNA for the CDR3 is TGTGCCAGCAGCGATAGCGGGGGTAGGAATCCCTACGAGCAGTACTTC. The gene calls are TRBV11-1 and TRBJ2-1; 9 nucleotides agree with TRBD2. The J call may be in error: the DNA end matches TRBJ2-7 better. The CDR3 has 16 amino acids. Germline CDR1 SGHAT, CDR2 FQDESV (reference sequence).

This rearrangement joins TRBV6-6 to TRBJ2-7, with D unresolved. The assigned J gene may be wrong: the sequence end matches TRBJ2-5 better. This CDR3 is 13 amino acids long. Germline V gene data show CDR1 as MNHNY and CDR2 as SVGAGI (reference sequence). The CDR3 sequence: CASSYVGRETQYF. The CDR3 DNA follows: TGTGCCAGCAGTTACGTCGGCCGAGAGACCCAGTACTTC.

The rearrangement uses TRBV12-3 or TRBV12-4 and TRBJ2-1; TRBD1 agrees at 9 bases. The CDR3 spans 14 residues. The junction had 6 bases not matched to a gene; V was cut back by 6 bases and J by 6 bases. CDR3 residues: CASSRDRDPNEQFF. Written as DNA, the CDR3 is TGTGCCAGCAGCCGGGACAGGGACCCCAATGAGCAGTTCTTC.

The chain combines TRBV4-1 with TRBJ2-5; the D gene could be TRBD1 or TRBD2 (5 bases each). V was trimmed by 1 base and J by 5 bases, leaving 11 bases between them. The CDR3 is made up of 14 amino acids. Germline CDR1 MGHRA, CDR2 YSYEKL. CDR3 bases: TGCGCCAGCAGCCAAGTGGGACGGGGTGAGACCCAGTACTTC. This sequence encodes CASSQVGRGETQYF.

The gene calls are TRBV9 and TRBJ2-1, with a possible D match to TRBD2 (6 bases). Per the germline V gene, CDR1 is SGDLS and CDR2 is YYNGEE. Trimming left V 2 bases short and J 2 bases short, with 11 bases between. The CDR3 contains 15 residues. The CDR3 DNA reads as TGTGCCAGCAGCGTCACCGGAGGGGCCTACAATGAGCAGTTCTTC. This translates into CASSVTGGAYNEQFF.

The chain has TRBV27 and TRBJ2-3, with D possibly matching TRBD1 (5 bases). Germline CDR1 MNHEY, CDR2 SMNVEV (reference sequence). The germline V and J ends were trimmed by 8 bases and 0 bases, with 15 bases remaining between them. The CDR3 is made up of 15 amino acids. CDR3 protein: CASGATARSTDTQYF. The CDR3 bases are TGTGCCAGCGGGGCGACGGCTAGGAGCACAGATACGCAGTATTTT.

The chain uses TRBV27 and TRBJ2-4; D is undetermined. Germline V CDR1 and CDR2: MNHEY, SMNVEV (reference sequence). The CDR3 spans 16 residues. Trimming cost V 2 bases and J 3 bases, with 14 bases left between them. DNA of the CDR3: TGTGCCAGCAGTTTAGGGCCAGCGTACGACAAAAACATTCAGTACTTC. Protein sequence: CASSLGPAYDKNIQYF.

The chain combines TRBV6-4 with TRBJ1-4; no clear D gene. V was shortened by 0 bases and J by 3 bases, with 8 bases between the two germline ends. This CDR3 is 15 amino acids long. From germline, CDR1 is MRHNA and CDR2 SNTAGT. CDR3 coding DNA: TGTGCCAGCAGTGACTCGCGGGTCCCTAATGAAAAACTGTTTTTT. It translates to CASSDSRVPNEKLFF.

CDR3 sequence reads: CATKGLADSYEQYF. In DNA, the CDR3 is TGTGCCACCAAGGGGCTAGCGGACTCCTACGAGCAGTACTTC. The chain carries TRBV10-3 and TRBJ2-7, with 7 nucleotides matching TRBD2. Trimming took 10 bases from V and 0 from J; bases not matched to a gene: 9. Germline V gene data show CDR1 as ENHRY and CDR2 as SYGVKD. The CDR3 extends over 14 amino acids.